This TCR beta chain was retrieved from a study of T-cell reconstitution after alpha-beta-depleted transplantation in children. The CDR3 is 16 amino acids. V lost 0 bases, J lost 4 bases, and 0 bases stayed unmatched. Germline CDR1 is MNHEY and CDR2 is SVGAGI. This clonotype was picked up many times. Preparation of the TCRbeta library involved a method that used unique molecular identifiers. TCRdb used MiXCR to reprocess the PCR reads, holding one entry per CDR3 protein. The sample holds some 550,000 distinct CDR3 sequences; 20% to 25% are singletons and the top ten take 13% to 15%. The clonotype comes from a boy younger than two who had a stem cell transplant for acute myeloid leukemia, so the T cells may come from the graft donor. The chain is built from TRBV6-5 and TRBJ2-2, with 12 bases fitting TRBD2. Sample: PBMCs, mostly from graft donor cells, taken 360 days after TCRalphabeta/CD19-depleted stem cell transplant. CDR3 DNA: TGTGCCAGCAGTTACTCGGGACTAGCGGGCACCGGGGAGCTGTTTTTT. This codes for CASSYSGLAGTGELFF.